The 21 T cell receptor beta chains below come from one sample, sequenced in a study of T cell repertoires in cytomegalovirus infection. Which antigens these TCRs recognize remains unknown. A single record per CDR3 protein comes from TCRdb applying MiXCR to the reads. The table lists around 800,000 distinct CDR3 sequences, 32% of them singletons. The sample consisted of cultured CD8+ T cells from PBMCs, taken from culture after CMV antigen stimulation. The receptors come from a human donor in good health (CMV status not recorded). Some clones in this sample may be carry-over from other donors' samples.

This sequence joins TRBV15 and TRBJ1-3; 7 nucleotides line up with TRBD1. J was trimmed by 0 bases and V by 0 bases; bases with no gene match: 8. The CDR3 is 18 residues long. Germline lookup yields CDR1 LNHNV and CDR2 YYDKDF (reference sequence). CDR3 sequence (DNA): TGTGCCACCAGCAGAGAAAGGGGGCAGCGAGTCTCTGGAAACACCATATATTTT. Translation: CATSRERGQRVSGNTIYF.

The CDR3 DNA sequence: TGTGCCAGCAGCTCGGGGGGATCCGCCTACGAGCAGTACGTC. It codes for CASSSGGSAYEQYV. V usage is TRBV13 and J usage is TRBJ2-7; 7 bases are shared with TRBD2. V was pared by 4 bases and J by 2 bases, with 5 bases of the junction left unmatched. This CDR3 is built from 14 residues. Per the germline V gene, CDR1 is PRHDT and CDR2 is FYEKMQ (reference sequence).

This clonotype was seen once. The rearrangement uses TRBV10-3 and TRBJ1-2; D remains unclear. This CDR3 spans 11 amino acids. The germline V and J ends were trimmed by 7 bases and 7 bases, with 10 bases remaining between them. Germline V gene data show CDR1 as ENHRY and CDR2 as SYGVKD. The CDR3 nucleotides read TGTGCCATCATTTCGGGGAGTGGCTACACCTTC. As protein: CAIISGSGYTF.

This chain joins TRBV5-6 and TRBJ1-6; D is uncertain. In germline, CDR1 is SGHDT, CDR2 YYEEEE. V lost 4 bases to trimming and J lost 5 bases, with 19 bases between them. CDR3 length equals 17 residues. CDR3 residues: CASSPFSGTDHNSPLHF. The CDR3 coding sequence is TGTGCCAGCAGCCCCTTCTCGGGAACGGACCATAATTCACCCCTCCACTTT.

The table lists this clonotype with a count of one. The chain carries TRBV25-1 and TRBJ1-5; no reliable D call. Germline CDR1 is MGHDK and CDR2 is SYGVNS. This CDR3 comprises 14 residues. V was clipped by 6 bases and J by 2 bases, with 11 bases between them. The CDR3 sequence: CASRPEGGNQPQHF. The CDR3 nucleotides are TGTGCCAGCAGGCCCGAGGGTGGCAATCAGCCCCAGCATTTT.

This clonotype was recorded many times. The rearrangement joins TRBV7-6 to TRBJ2-2; 9 nucleotides match TRBD2. The junction had 10 bases not matched to a gene; V was cut back by 2 bases and J by 3 bases. The CDR3 is made up of 18 amino acids. Germline V CDR1 and CDR2: SGHVS, FNYEAQ. CDR3 coding DNA: TGTGCCAGCAGCTTATGGCCTAGCGGGGAGCCCGACACCGGGGAGCTGTTTTTT. It specifies CASSLWPSGEPDTGELFF.

This clonotype was detected a few times. The rearrangement uses TRBV27 and TRBJ2-7; D is perhaps TRBD1 or TRBD2 (5 bases each). V gave up 6 bases and J gave up 1 base, with 16 bases separating them. Germline V gene data show CDR1 as MNHEY and CDR2 as SMNVEV (reference sequence). The CDR3 contains 15 residues. Written as DNA, the CDR3 is TGTGCCAGCAGGCCCGGGACGGAAGGATCCTACGAGCAGTACGTC. Amino acids: CASRPGTEGSYEQYV.

V gene TRBV28 combines with J gene TRBJ1-2; unclear D gene. The germline CDR1 and CDR2 sequences are MDHEN and SYDVKM. Trimming pared 4 bases from V and 5 bases from J, leaving 14 bases between. The CDR3 is 14 residues long. CDR3: CASSSSNVGYGYTF. The CDR3 region has the DNA TGTGCCAGCAGTTCCTCAAATGTTGGGTATGGCTACACCTTC.

Note on this clonotype: This could be a read error, since a much larger clone is one nucleotide away. V gene TRBV13 combines with J gene TRBJ1-1, with a possible D match to TRBD1 (5 bases). The ends were cut back, 1 base at V and 1 base at J, with 7 bases in the middle. From germline, CDR1 is PRHDT and CDR2 FYEKMQ (reference sequence). The CDR3 sequence is 14 residues long. The DNA of the CDR3 is TGTGCCAGCAGCTTAGTACAGGAGAACACTGAAGCTTTCTTT. Protein: CASSLVQENTEAFF.

The genes are TRBV27 and TRBJ1-5, with a tentative D call TRBD1 (5 bases). Per the germline V gene, CDR1 is MNHEY and CDR2 is SMNVEV (reference sequence). The ends were cut back, 2 bases at V and 3 bases at J, with 17 bases in the middle. CDR3 size: 17 residues. Here the CDR3 reads CASSLGPTVGDNQPQHF. The CDR3 nucleotides read TGTGCCAGCAGTTTAGGACCCACAGTGGGGGACAATCAGCCCCAGCATTTT.

This clonotype was found a few times. This sequence joins TRBV5-1 and TRBJ1-2; no reliable D call. The V gene's germline CDR1 is SGHRS and CDR2 YFSETQ. Trimming stripped 0 bases from V and 6 bases from J, with 9 bases between. The CDR3 runs 13 residues. The CDR3 sequence: CASSLESGDGYTF. CDR3 bases: TGCGCCAGCAGCTTGGAATCCGGTGATGGCTACACCTTC.

The CDR3 DNA follows: TGTGCCAGCGATGAAAAGGGGGCTAACTATGGCTACACCTTC. Its translation: CASDEKGANYGYTF. J is TRBJ1-2 and V is TRBV5-6, with D tentatively TRBD1 (6 bases). V lost 7 bases to trimming and J lost 0 bases, with 13 bases between them. Per germline, CDR1 SGHDT and CDR2 YYEEEE. There are 14 residues in the CDR3.

The rearrangement uses TRBV2 and TRBJ2-7; D is unclear. V lost 11 bases and J 3 bases, leaving 11 bases between the germline ends. Germline V gives CDR1 SNHLY, CDR2 FYNNEI. The CDR3 is 11 residues long. CDR3 bases: TGTGCCTCTTTTGCAGGCTACGAGCAGTACTTC. Its protein is CASFAGYEQYF.

CDR3 nucleotide sequence: TGTGCCAGCAGCCGGTTTAATCAGCCCCAGCATTTT. Its translation is CASSRFNQPQHF. The chain couples TRBV7-9 to TRBJ1-5; D is unresolved. Germline CDR1 is SEHNR and CDR2 is FQNEAQ (reference sequence). Between the trimmed V and J ends, which lost 5 bases and 4 bases, there was a span of 6 bases. This CDR3 is built from 12 residues.

This clonotype came up a few times. The V gene is TRBV7-9, the J gene TRBJ1-4; tentative D call: TRBD1 (6 bases). CDR3 length equals 14 residues. The germline gives CDR1 SEHNR, CDR2 FQNEAQ (reference sequence). Deletions cut 4 bases from V and 12 bases from J, with 18 bases between. The CDR3 DNA is TGTGCCAGCAGCTCTACAGGGCTTAGGTCGGAACTGTTTTTT. Translated, it gives CASSSTGLRSELFF.

The rearrangement uses TRBV7-2 and TRBJ2-1, with D perhaps being TRBD1 or TRBD2 (5 bases each). The germline gives CDR1 SGHTA, CDR2 FQGNSA. The CDR3 is 13 amino acids. The V and J ends lost 3 bases and 10 bases respectively, with 13 bases between them. DNA for the CDR3: TGTGCCAGCAGCTTTGTGCCGGGGCGAGAGCAGTTCTTC. Its protein is CASSFVPGREQFF.

This clonotype was found a few times. The chain recombines TRBV6-6 with TRBJ1-5; D perhaps matches TRBD1 (5 bases). Trimming pared 6 bases from V and 3 bases from J, leaving 12 bases between. The germline V gene encodes CDR1 MNHNY and CDR2 SVGAGI (reference sequence). This CDR3 is built from 14 residues. The CDR3 reads CASRYRQLNQPQHF. The CDR3 DNA follows: TGTGCCAGCAGGTACCGACAGCTCAATCAGCCCCAGCATTTT.

For this clonotype: An end of the junction differs from the germline gene, which may be a read error. The CDR3 region has the DNA TGTGCTAGCATACCCCTGGCAGGGGACCACTATGGCTACACCTTC. Its translation: CASIPLAGDHYGYTF. The V call is TRBV7-7, the J call TRBJ1-2; D is perhaps TRBD1 (6 bases). CDR1 is SSHAT, CDR2 FNYEAQ, per germline (reference sequence). The CDR3 consists of 15 residues.

The chain joins TRBV7-9 to TRBJ2-5; 8 nucleotides line up with TRBD1. V was pared by 4 bases and J by 7 bases, with 17 bases of the junction left unmatched. The CDR3 is 17 amino acids. In germline, CDR1 is SEHNR, CDR2 FQNEAQ (reference sequence). The CDR3 loop reads CASSSDRGALVKWTQYF. The CDR3 DNA is TGTGCCAGCAGCTCCGACAGGGGCGCCCTGGTAAAATGGACCCAGTACTTC.

This clonotype has only a few counts. The rearrangement joins TRBV6-1 to TRBJ2-7; the D gene is possibly TRBD1 (5 bases). CDR1 and CDR2 (germline): MNHNS, SASEGT. V was clipped by 1 base and J by 2 bases, with 12 bases between them. The CDR3 spans 15 residues. CDR3 protein: CASSEEAGRTYEQYV. The DNA for the CDR3 is TGTGCCAGCAGTGAAGAGGCAGGGCGCACCTACGAGCAGTACGTC.

Only a few counts were recorded for this clonotype. The chain has TRBV4-1 and TRBJ2-5, with D hard to call. V dropped 0 bases and J dropped 5 bases, with 13 bases sitting between them. Germline V gives CDR1 MGHRA, CDR2 YSYEKL. This CDR3 spans 15 amino acids. CDR3 loop: CASSQEARTWETQYF. The CDR3 nucleotides read TGCGCCAGCAGCCAAGAGGCCAGGACCTGGGAGACCCAGTACTTC.